The 4 T cell receptor beta chains below come from one sample, sequenced in a study of blood T cell repertoires in COVID-19. Using immunoSEQ multiplex PCR, the repertoire was profiled, and TCRdb retains in-frame clones only, with some absent. Counted here are tens of thousands of clones, just under 85% occurring once; the ten biggest clones make up approximately 5%. The specimen was peripheral blood. These receptors all come from a man in his sixties or seventies with acute or convalescent COVID-19.

The chain links TRBV11-2 to TRBJ2-5, with 10 bases lining up with TRBD1. The junction had 8 bases not matched to a gene; V was cut back by 5 bases and J by 5 bases. The germline V gene has CDR1 SGHAT and CDR2 FQNNGV. This CDR3 is 15 amino acids long. CDR3 residues: CASSAGTGDGETQYF. For the CDR3, the DNA is TGTGCCAGCAGCGCAGGGACAGGGGACGGGGAGACCCAGTACTTC.

The chain couples TRBV19 to TRBJ1-1, with 8 bases identical to TRBD1. CDR1 and CDR2 (germline): LNHDA, SQIVND (reference sequence). J lost 2 bases, V lost 1 base, and 6 bases had no gene match. The CDR3 spans 16 residues. The CDR3 DNA is TGTGCCAGTAGTATAGTTATCGGGACAGGCAACACTGAAGCTTTCTTT. This encodes CASSIVIGTGNTEAFF.

The chain carries TRBV5-1 and TRBJ2-3; TRBD2 matches at 13 bases. The CDR3 has 19 amino acids. Germline trimming cut 0 bases from V and 1 base from J; bases unmatched to any gene: 8. Per germline, CDR1 SGHRS and CDR2 YFSETQ. This CDR3 is CASSLDTRLAGGGTDTQYF. CDR3 DNA: TGCGCCAGCAGCTTGGACACGAGACTAGCGGGGGGAGGCACAGATACGCAGTATTTT.

This clone was detected once. The rearrangement uses TRBV24-1 and TRBJ2-5; 9 bases map to TRBD1. The CDR3 extends over 16 amino acids. Germline CDR1 reads KGHDR; CDR2 reads SFDVKD. V was clipped by 2 bases and J by 4 bases; unmatched bases: 7. The CDR3 protein is CATSDSQGDRAETQYF. In DNA, the CDR3 is TGTGCCACCAGTGATTCCCAGGGGGACAGGGCAGAGACCCAGTACTTC.